These 17 T cell receptor beta chains were all obtained from the same sample, sequenced in a study of spatial heterogeneity in lung cancer. The time point: sample taken at primary tumor resection. Unsorted whole RNA samples from tumor, nontumor lung or frozen PBMC were sequenced. TCRdb called the 5' RACE reads again in MiXCR, with one record for every CDR3 protein. The repertoire includes tens of thousands of distinct CDR3 sequences, roughly 7% of them detected once, and around an eighth sits in the top ten. Sequenced material: PBMCs, taken at surgery. Receptors were obtained from a male donor with early-stage non-small cell lung cancer.

The genes are TRBV20-1 and TRBJ2-1; D is perhaps TRBD1 (6 bases). V dropped 0 bases and J dropped 10 bases, with 10 bases sitting between them. The germline gives CDR1 DFQATT, CDR2 SNEGSKA (reference sequence). The CDR3 is made up of 12 amino acids. The CDR3 DNA reads as TGCAGTGCTAGAGATCAGGGGACAGAGCAGTTCTTC. It yields the protein CSARDQGTEQFF.

This clonotype was recorded many times. The chain carries TRBV3-1 and TRBJ2-2; 13 positions match TRBD2. Looked up from germline, CDR1 is LGHDT and CDR2 is YNNKEL (reference sequence). The trim removed 6 bases at V and 2 bases at J, leaving 12 bases unmatched. The CDR3 has 19 amino acids. For the CDR3, the DNA is TGTGCCAGCAGACTGCTTTCTACGGGACTAGCGGGAAACACCGGGGAGCTGTTTTTT. Its translation is CASRLLSTGLAGNTGELFF.

This clonotype has more than one count but fewer than ten. Written as DNA, the CDR3 is TGTGCCAGCAGTCCCTCAGTCACGAACACCGGGGAGCTGTTTTTT. Protein product: CASSPSVTNTGELFF. The chain recombines TRBV12-3 or TRBV12-4 with TRBJ2-2; D is unresolved. This CDR3 contains 15 residues. Trimming took 5 bases from V and 0 from J, leaving 10 bases between them.

This clonotype was observed at least ten times. The rearrangement joins TRBV6-5 to TRBJ2-3; D ambiguous. The CDR3 sequence is 15 residues long. V was cut by 4 bases and J by 7 bases, with 18 bases left in between. Germline CDR1 is MNHEY and CDR2 is SVGAGI. The chain's CDR3 is CASSWEGARMNTQYF. In nucleotides, the CDR3 is TGTGCCAGCAGTTGGGAAGGAGCACGCATGAATACGCAGTATTTT.

The chain is built from TRBV10-3 and TRBJ1-1, with TRBD1 as a possible D gene (5 bases). This CDR3 is built from 13 residues. V was shortened by 7 bases and J by 1 base, with 10 bases between the two germline ends. Germline assignment: CDR1 ENHRY and CDR2 SYGVKD. The DNA for the CDR3 is TGTGCCATCAAGGGGACGGAGAACACTGAAGCTTTCTTT. This codes for CAIKGTENTEAFF.

This clonotype was seen ten or more times. V gene TRBV5-6 combines with J gene TRBJ1-5; D uncertain. Germline V gives CDR1 SGHDT, CDR2 YYEEEE. V lost 2 bases and J 3 bases, leaving 9 bases between the germline ends. This CDR3 has 14 residues. The CDR3 spells CASSFRRSNQPQHF. The CDR3 DNA reads TGTGCCAGCAGCTTTCGACGGTCCAATCAGCCCCAGCATTTT.

This clonotype is labeled as medium-sized. The chain combines TRBV9 with TRBJ1-2; D gene unclear. The ends were cut back, 0 bases at V and 7 bases at J, with 10 bases in the middle. The CDR3 runs 13 residues. CDR1 is SGDLS, CDR2 YYNGEE, per germline. CDR3 coding DNA: TGTGCCAGCAGCGTAGCTCTTGGTAGTGGCTACACCTTC. Its protein product is CASSVALGSGYTF.

This clonotype was counted many times. The chain joins TRBV25-1 to TRBJ2-3; a possible D gene is TRBD1 (6 bases). Germline values: CDR1 MGHDK, CDR2 SYGVNS. Deletions cut 5 bases from V and 0 bases from J, with 18 bases between. The CDR3 extends over 17 amino acids. CDR3 sequence: CASSPSSRGTSTDTQYF. CDR3 DNA: TGTGCCAGCAGTCCGTCATCCAGGGGAACTAGCACAGATACGCAGTATTTT.

This clonotype was detected many times. The genes are TRBV2 and TRBJ2-5; 10 bases are a match to TRBD1. The CDR3 sequence is 16 residues long. V lost 7 bases, J lost 2 bases, and 10 bases stayed unmatched. CDR1 is SNHLY and CDR2 is FYNNEI in the germline V gene. In DNA, the CDR3 is TGTGCCAGCACTTCCGGGGACAGGGGTATACAAGAGACCCAGTACTTC. Its translation: CASTSGDRGIQETQYF.

By share of the sample, this clonotype is medium-sized. The chain has TRBV7-9 and TRBJ1-1, with TRBD1 as a possible D gene (5 bases). The CDR3 loop spans 12 amino acids. Per germline, CDR1 SEHNR and CDR2 FQNEAQ (reference sequence). The V end was cut by 5 bases, the J end by 8 bases, with 12 bases between. The CDR3, as DNA: TGTGCCAGCAGCCGGGACGGAACCGAAGCTTTCTTT. It is translated as CASSRDGTEAFF.

This clonotype has a count of ten or more. The chain is built from TRBV4-1 and TRBJ1-3; perhaps TRBD1 as D (6 bases). Between the trimmed V and J ends, which lost 4 bases and 0 bases, there was a span of 13 bases. The germline CDR1 and CDR2 sequences are MGHRA and YSYEKL. This CDR3 has 16 amino acids. The CDR3 loop is CASSPPLGASGNTIYF. The CDR3 DNA reads TGCGCCAGCAGCCCCCCTTTGGGGGCCTCTGGAAACACCATATATTTT.

This clonotype was counted ten times or more. The chain uses TRBV28 and TRBJ2-5; TRBD1 matches 12 bases. The CDR3 totals 16 residues. Germline V gene data show CDR1 as MDHEN and CDR2 as SYDVKM. J lost 4 bases, V lost 2 bases, and 5 bases had no gene match. The CDR3, as DNA: TGTGCCAGCAGTTTAGTGGGACAGGGGGCCAGAGAGACCCAGTACTTC. Translating it yields CASSLVGQGARETQYF.

This clonotype was seen more than once but under ten times. This chain uses TRBV29-1 with TRBJ2-7; 14 nucleotides agree with TRBD2. V shed 6 bases, J shed 3 bases, and the junction held 1 base outside the gene matches. Germline V gene data show CDR1 as SQVTM and CDR2 as ANQGSEA. This CDR3 has 13 residues. The CDR3 nucleotides are TGCAGCGTGGGGACTAGCGGGAGCTACGAGCAGTACTTC. It is translated as CSVGTSGSYEQYF.

This clonotype was recorded at least ten times. The chain recombines TRBV11-2 with TRBJ1-1; maybe TRBD1 (6 bases). This CDR3 comprises 12 residues. Trimming pared 5 bases from V and 11 bases from J, leaving 15 bases between. Germline V gene data show CDR1 as SGHAT and CDR2 as FQNNGV. CDR3 nucleotide sequence: TGTGCCAGCAGCGTGATGCGGGGGCAGGCTTTCTTT. Its protein product is CASSVMRGQAFF.

V and J are TRBV30 and TRBJ1-1; possibly TRBD1 for D (6 bases). The V and J ends lost 0 bases and 6 bases respectively, with 26 bases between them. Germline V CDR1 and CDR2: GTSNPN, SVGIG (reference sequence). CDR3 length equals 18 residues. In DNA, the CDR3 is TGTGCCTGGAGTGTACGGCAGGGGTGGATCTCCAGACCCGCTGAAGCTTTCTTT. Amino acid sequence: CAWSVRQGWISRPAEAFF.

This clonotype has a count of ten or more. This chain connects TRBV28 to TRBJ2-1; D is uncertain. Germline-derived CDR1 and CDR2 are MDHEN and SYDVKM. CDR3 length: 13 amino acids. V was pared by 6 bases and J by 8 bases, with 14 bases between. The CDR3 loop is CASSPQPSDEQFF. CDR3 bases: TGTGCCAGCAGCCCTCAGCCATCGGATGAGCAGTTCTTC.

This clonotype was detected ten times or more. This chain uses TRBV10-3 with TRBJ2-7; 10 bases are shared with TRBD2. The CDR3 covers 18 residues. V lost 0 bases and J lost 5; bases outside the gene matches: 13. Per the germline V gene, CDR1 is ENHRY and CDR2 is SYGVKD. CDR3 in DNA: TGTGCCATCAGTGAGTCAGGGCTAGCGGGAGTTCTCCCGAACGAGCAGTACTTC. Translation: CAISESGLAGVLPNEQYF.